Described below is a single T cell receptor (beta chain) sequence and its context. This sample was included in a study of blood T cells in healthy people across ages. The authors ran a second PCR of about 7 to 11 cycles using a sample-barcoded 5' primer and a J-beta primer mix. One entry per CDR3 protein results from TCRdb running MiXCR on the 5' RACE reads. The table lists some 860,000 distinct CDR3 sequences, roughly three fifths of them singletons. The CDR3 consists of 16 residues. Trimming pared 0 bases from V and 6 bases from J, leaving 17 bases between. Looked up from germline, CDR1 is LGHNA and CDR2 is YNFKEQ.

This sequence originates from a middle-aged man in good health. Source material: blood. The chain joins TRBV4-2 to TRBJ1-2; possible D gene TRBD1, 6 bases. The CDR3 is CASSQDGVGGRNGYTF. For the CDR3, the DNA is TGTGCCAGCAGCCAAGATGGGGTAGGGGGAAGGAATGGCTACACCTTC.